What follows are 21 T cell receptor beta chains derived from one specimen sequenced in a study of T cells in Graves' hyperthyroidism and ophthalmopathy. RNA transcripts provided the source from which TCR beta CDR3 regions were amplified. Initially, a first-round RT-PCR of the TCR CDR3 employed the HTBI primer set. TCRdb ran MiXCR on the multiplex PCR reads and lists one entry per CDR3 protein. Here the sample spans roughly 520,000 distinct CDR3 sequences, approximately 25% being singletons. The sequenced sample consisted of blood. Receptors originate from a woman aged 25 to 45 with Graves' ophthalmopathy.

This chain uses TRBV28 with TRBJ1-1; tentative D call: TRBD1 (5 bases). Germline V gives CDR1 MDHEN, CDR2 SYDVKM. V was cut by 0 bases and J by 0 bases, with 11 bases left in between. This CDR3 region has 16 residues. The CDR3 nucleotides read TGTGCCAGCAGTTTATGGGAGGGGTCCCTGAACACTGAAGCTTTCTTT. Translated, it gives CASSLWEGSLNTEAFF.

The table lists this clonotype with many counts. The chain uses TRBV30 and TRBJ1-1, with D unresolved. The CDR3 contains 15 residues. The V end was cut by 2 bases, the J end by 1 base, with 14 bases between. The V gene's germline CDR1 is GTSNPN and CDR2 SVGIG (reference sequence). CDR3 coding DNA: TGTGCCTGGAGTTATTCTTGGGCCGGGAACACTGAAGCTTTCTTT. This codes for CAWSYSWAGNTEAFF.

There are a few counts of this clonotype. The CDR3 sequence is CASSLRQIYNSPLHF. The DNA of the CDR3 is TGTGCCAGCAGTTTGAGACAGATCTATAATTCACCCCTCCACTTT. This chain links TRBV12-3 or TRBV12-4 with TRBJ1-6; D is perhaps TRBD1 (5 bases). This CDR3 is built from 15 residues. The V end lost 3 bases, the J end lost 3 bases, and 9 bases lay between the germline ends.

V and J are TRBV12-5 and TRBJ1-1, with 11 bases aligning to TRBD1. V lost 4 bases, J lost 5 bases, and 6 bases stayed unmatched. This CDR3 is built from 15 residues. Germline loops: CDR1 LGHNT, CDR2 FRNRAP. The CDR3 here is CASGYSGTGGTEAFF. In DNA, the CDR3 is TGTGCTAGTGGTTACTCCGGGACAGGGGGAACTGAAGCTTTCTTT.

This clonotype came up many times. The V call is TRBV14, the J call TRBJ1-5, with D unresolved. The CDR3 has 13 amino acids. The ends were cut back, 0 bases at V and 6 bases at J, with 6 bases in the middle. The germline CDR1 and CDR2 sequences are SGHDN and FVKESK. The CDR3 sequence: CASSQDLLQPQHF. The CDR3 DNA sequence: TGTGCCAGCAGCCAAGATCTCCTTCAGCCCCAGCATTTT.

This clonotype was found many times. The chain uses TRBV25-1 and TRBJ2-7, with 11 bases aligning to TRBD1. The CDR3 consists of 15 residues. Germline-derived CDR1 and CDR2 are MGHDK and SYGVNS. V gave up 5 bases and J gave up 3 bases; unmatched junction bases: 6. CDR3 sequence: CASSRTGTGGYEQYF. CDR3 bases: TGTGCCAGCAGTAGGACCGGGACAGGGGGCTACGAGCAGTACTTC.

In this sample, this clonotype turned up many times. The chain employs TRBV12-3 or TRBV12-4 and TRBJ2-5; unclear D gene. Trimming took 7 bases from V and 5 from J, leaving 14 bases between them. CDR3 length equals 13 residues. In nucleotides, the CDR3 is TGTGCCAGCACTCCCGCCGGGTTTGAGACCCAGTACTTC. Protein: CASTPAGFETQYF.

The rearrangement links TRBV5-1 to TRBJ1-1; tentatively, D is TRBD1 (5 bases). The CDR3 spans 15 residues. The V end lost 0 bases, the J end lost 2 bases, and 11 bases lay between the germline ends. CDR1 and CDR2 (germline): SGHRS, YFSETQ. As DNA, the CDR3 is TGCGCCAGCAGCTTGGTGATAGGGGATAACACTGAAGCTTTCTTT. Residues: CASSLVIGDNTEAFF.

This clonotype was seen ten or more times. Here the CDR3 reads CATSPQGQGSNQPQHF. The CDR3 region has the DNA TGTGCCACCAGCCCGCAGGGACAGGGTAGCAATCAGCCCCAGCATTTT. The chain employs TRBV15 and TRBJ1-5, with TRBD1 matching 9 bases. The CDR3 has 16 amino acids. Losses at the gene ends were 5 bases for V and 0 bases for J; bases not matched to a gene: 5. The germline gives CDR1 LNHNV, CDR2 YYDKDF (reference sequence).

This clonotype was seen ten or more times. The V call is TRBV7-2, the J call TRBJ1-1; 9 bases match TRBD1. CDR1 and CDR2 from the germline V gene are SGHTA and FQGNSA. CDR3 length: 14 residues. After removal of 5 bases from V and 4 bases from J, the junction contained 5 bases not matched to a gene. The CDR3 nucleotides read TGTGCCAGCAGCGCCGACAGGGGGGCCACTGAAGCTTTCTTT. This gives the protein CASSADRGATEAFF.

This clonotype came up many times. The chain combines TRBV6-2 or TRBV6-3 with TRBJ2-5, with D perhaps matching TRBD2 (5 bases). Germline lookup yields CDR1 MNHEY and CDR2 SVGEGT. This CDR3 is built from 14 residues. V was shortened by 5 bases and J by 5 bases, with 15 bases between the two germline ends. CDR3 DNA: TGTGCCAGCAGTAGACCTGGGTGGGAGGAGACCCAGTACTTC. Protein product: CASSRPGWEETQYF.

The chain couples TRBV6-1 to TRBJ1-2, with 9 bases matching TRBD1. J lost 3 bases, V lost 4 bases, and 6 bases had no gene match. The germline CDR1 and CDR2 sequences are MNHNS and SASEGT. The CDR3 runs 15 residues. The CDR3 is CASSVTGGWDYGYTF. In DNA, the CDR3 is TGTGCCAGCAGTGTCACAGGGGGCTGGGACTATGGCTACACCTTC.

The V gene is TRBV29-1, the J gene TRBJ2-5; no definite D call. The CDR3 spans 12 residues. Per germline, CDR1 SQVTM and CDR2 ANQGSEA. V lost 3 bases and J 1 base, leaving 6 bases between the germline ends. The CDR3 spells CSVDPVQETQYF. For the CDR3, the DNA is TGCAGCGTTGATCCAGTCCAAGAGACCCAGTACTTC.

This clonotype was counted ten times or more. The V and J genes are TRBV7-2 and TRBJ2-7; no definite D call. Germline V gene lookup returns CDR1 SGHTA and CDR2 FQGNSA. The CDR3 totals 13 residues. V lost 0 bases to trimming and J lost 2 bases, with 5 bases between them. This CDR3 reads CASSLAPAYEQYF. The CDR3 DNA follows: TGTGCCAGCAGCTTAGCGCCTGCCTACGAGCAGTACTTC.

This clonotype was seen at least ten times. This sequence joins TRBV4-1 and TRBJ1-3; D is unclear. The CDR3 has 13 residues. Germline assignment: CDR1 MGHRA and CDR2 YSYEKL. V dropped 8 bases and J dropped 3 bases, with 11 bases sitting between them. The CDR3 nucleotides read TGCGCCAGCGCCACGAATGGTGGAAACACCATATATTTT. Its protein is CASATNGGNTIYF.

In this sample, this clonotype turned up many times. The chain couples TRBV30 to TRBJ1-5; unclear D gene. The CDR3 runs to 13 residues. Germline V gives CDR1 GTSNPN, CDR2 SVGIG (reference sequence). With 2 bases removed from V and 6 bases from J, the gap between germline ends came to 11 bases. As DNA, the CDR3 is TGTGCCTGGAGTAAGGGAAAGGGTCAGCCCCAGCATTTT. Translating it yields CAWSKGKGQPQHF.

This clonotype has a count of ten or more. The V gene is TRBV19, the J gene TRBJ1-2; the D gene is possibly TRBD1 (5 bases). The V end was cut by 3 bases, the J end by 0 bases, with 17 bases between. Germline lookup yields CDR1 LNHDA and CDR2 SQIVND (reference sequence). CDR3 size: 17 residues. CDR3 protein: CASSMNDRSPTNYGYTF. In nucleotides, the CDR3 is TGTGCCAGTAGTATGAACGACAGAAGCCCCACTAACTATGGCTACACCTTC.

The rearrangement joins TRBV9 to TRBJ1-1, with 8 bases matching TRBD1. The CDR3 has 15 residues. V trimming: 4 bases; J trimming: 6 bases; junction bases outside the gene matches: 11. CDR1 and CDR2 from the germline V gene are SGDLS and YYNGEE. The CDR3 nucleotides are TGTGCCAGCAGCCCCGCCGGACAGGGAAAACCTGAAGCTTTCTTT. Amino acids: CASSPAGQGKPEAFF.

This clonotype was seen repeatedly, ten times or more. V is TRBV13 and J is TRBJ1-2; weak D call: TRBD1 (6 bases). The germline V gene encodes CDR1 PRHDT and CDR2 FYEKMQ (reference sequence). Trimming cost V 1 base and J 6 bases, with 12 bases left between them. This CDR3 region has 14 residues. This CDR3 reads CASSLAGGPDGYTF. The CDR3 region has the DNA TGTGCCAGCAGCTTAGCGGGGGGCCCGGATGGCTACACCTTC.

This clonotype has ten or more counts. The rearrangement joins TRBV28 to TRBJ1-2; D remains ambiguous. This CDR3 region has 12 residues. V lost 3 bases and J 6 bases, leaving 8 bases between the germline ends. Germline-derived CDR1 and CDR2 are MDHEN and SYDVKM. The CDR3: CASSFQSDGYTF. CDR3 in DNA: TGTGCCAGCAGTTTCCAGTCAGATGGCTACACCTTC.

In this sample, this clonotype turned up many times. The chain has TRBV12-3 or TRBV12-4 and TRBJ1-2; tentatively, D is TRBD1 (5 bases). There are 14 residues in the CDR3. Trimming removed 7 bases at V and 2 bases at J, with 14 bases between. The CDR3 DNA sequence: TGTGCCAGCACCCCGGGACCTTTAAACTATGGCTACACCTTC. Its protein is CASTPGPLNYGYTF.